This TCR beta chain was found in a study of blood T cell repertoires in COVID-19. Study as a whole: From the United States, Italy and Spain came samples of acute and convalescent COVID-19.

Germline CDR1 is LNHDA and CDR2 is SQIVND (reference sequence). CDR3 length equals 14 residues. Unmatched junction bases numbered 14, after V lost 6 bases and J lost 10 bases. Only in-frame clones appear in the TCRdb table, and some are missing; sequencing was by immunoSEQ multiplex PCR. The sample consists of some 230,000 clones, around 91% of them appearing once. What was sequenced was PBMCs or T cells enriched from blood (not recorded which). This chain links TRBV19 with TRBJ1-1; 7 bases line up with TRBD1. The receptor comes from a woman aged 18-35 years in a cohort exposed to, infected with or recovered from COVID-19 (not recorded which). DNA of the CDR3: TGTGCCAGTAGCCCATTAGAGGGGGCACGGGGAGCTTTCTTT. Its protein product is CASSPLEGARGAFF.